One and the same sample provided the 21 T cell receptor beta chains below, sequenced in a study of cytomegalovirus exposure and HLA in healthy donors. The study ran its PCR with 60 Vbeta and 13 Jbeta primers. Profiling relied on immunoSEQ multiplex PCR, and the TCRdb table lists in-frame clones only, not all of them. The table lists fewer than 140,000 clones, approximately 80% of them singletons. The specimen was PBMCs. The receptors here all came from a man aged 60 to 75 in good health and CMV-seronegative.

The rearrangement joins TRBV6-5 to TRBJ2-5; possible D gene TRBD2, 7 bases. Gene TRBJ2-7 matches the end of the DNA better, so the J call may be wrong. The CDR3 spans 13 residues. Germline CDR1 and CDR2: MNHEY and SVGAGI. The CDR3 coding sequence is TGTGCCAGCGGGAGGGGGGCAACCTACGAGCAGTACTTC. It yields the protein CASGRGATYEQYF.

The chain recombines TRBV19 with TRBJ2-5; possible D gene TRBD2, 5 bases. V dropped 3 bases and J dropped 4 bases, with 12 bases sitting between them. Per the germline V gene, CDR1 is LNHDA and CDR2 is SQIVND (reference sequence). The CDR3 totals 14 residues. This CDR3 is CASSIRAEGETQYF. CDR3 in DNA: TGTGCCAGTAGTATCCGAGCCGAGGGAGAGACCCAGTACTTC.

This clone appeared a few times. The genes are TRBV5-1 and TRBJ1-5; 7 nucleotides align to TRBD1. From germline, CDR1 is SGHRS and CDR2 YFSETQ. There are 15 residues in the CDR3. With 0 bases clipped from V and 4 bases from J, the junction kept 4 bases outside the gene matches. The CDR3 sequence: CASSLEGTENQPQHF. The CDR3 DNA reads as TGCGCCAGCAGCTTGGAAGGGACAGAGAATCAGCCCCAGCATTTT.

This sequence joins TRBV6-6 and TRBJ1-6; D is possibly TRBD1 (5 bases). The CDR3 loop spans 15 amino acids. The V end lost 5 bases, the J end lost 5 bases, and 13 bases lay between the germline ends. In germline, CDR1 is MNHNY, CDR2 SVGAGI (reference sequence). CDR3 loop: CASSGRRDDNSPLHF. The CDR3 nucleotides are TGTGCCAGCAGTGGAAGGAGGGACGATAATTCACCCCTCCACTTT.

The chain has TRBV5-4 and TRBJ2-2; TRBD1 is a possible D gene (6 bases). The V end lost 2 bases, the J end lost 2 bases, and 13 bases lay between the germline ends. CDR1 is SGHNT and CDR2 is YYREEE in the germline V gene (reference sequence). CDR3 length: 16 amino acids. The CDR3 nucleotides read TGTGCCAGCAGCTTCGGACAGTCCTTAAACACCGGGGAGCTGTTTTTT. Translating it yields CASSFGQSLNTGELFF.

CDR3 DNA: TGTGCCAGCAGCTCCGCCCTACTAGCGGGGGGGAGCACAGATACGCAGTATTTT. It yields the protein CASSSALLAGGSTDTQYF. The chain is built from TRBV5-4 and TRBJ2-3; 13 nucleotides match TRBD2. Trimming removed 3 bases from V and 0 bases from J; junction bases left unmatched: 7. CDR3 length equals 18 residues. Germline loops: CDR1 SGHNT, CDR2 YYREEE (reference sequence).

The chain joins TRBV18 to TRBJ2-7; D is perhaps TRBD2 (5 bases). The germline V and J ends were trimmed by 7 bases and 0 bases, with 10 bases remaining between them. The CDR3 length is 13 residues. Germline V CDR1 and CDR2: KGHSH, LQKENI. Here the CDR3 DNA reads TGTGCCAGCTGTCGGGAAGTCTCCTACGAGCAGTACTTC. Its translation: CASCREVSYEQYF.

This rearrangement joins TRBV5-6 to TRBJ1-1; 7 bases match TRBD1. V shed 4 bases, J shed 1 base, and the junction held 7 bases outside the gene matches. CDR1 is SGHDT, CDR2 YYEEEE, per germline. The CDR3 consists of 15 residues. The CDR3 protein is CASSRLNRGNTEAFF. DNA of the CDR3: TGTGCCAGCAGCCGTTTAAACAGGGGGAACACTGAAGCTTTCTTT.

The rearrangement uses TRBV5-1 and TRBJ1-6; TRBD1 might be the D (5 bases). Trimming removed 3 bases from V and 9 bases from J, with 16 bases in between. CDR1 SGHRS and CDR2 YFSETQ come from the germline V gene. The CDR3 is made up of 15 amino acids. Here the CDR3 DNA reads TGCGCCAGCAGCTGGGCGGGGGGTGGACGTTCACCCCTCCACTTT. As protein: CASSWAGGGRSPLHF.

The table lists this clone with a count of one. V usage is TRBV5-1 and J usage is TRBJ2-1, with 13 bases fitting TRBD2. The CDR3 has 15 residues. The ends lost 7 bases at V and 10 bases at J; junction bases unmatched: 11. Germline loops: CDR1 SGHRS, CDR2 YFSETQ. Here the CDR3 reads CASVPEGLAGREQFF. The CDR3 coding sequence is TGCGCCAGCGTGCCGGAGGGACTAGCGGGGAGGGAGCAGTTCTTC.

The chain joins TRBV10-3 to TRBJ2-1; 10 bases are a match to TRBD1. Losses at the gene ends were 6 bases for V and 7 bases for J; bases not matched to a gene: 6. Germline lookup yields CDR1 ENHRY and CDR2 SYGVKD. This CDR3 spans 14 amino acids. For the CDR3, the DNA is TGTGCCATCAGCCCGGGACAGGGGATGAATGAGCAGTTCTTC. Amino acid sequence: CAISPGQGMNEQFF.

Concerning this clone: In the same sample, other DNA sequences code for this CDR3. The CDR3 loop reads CASSLAGGPGDTQYF. CDR3 coding DNA: TGTGCCAGCAGCTTGGCGGGGGGGCCAGGAGATACGCAGTATTTT. The rearrangement links TRBV5-4 to TRBJ2-3; TRBD2 matches 8 bases. CDR1 is SGHNT, CDR2 YYREEE, per germline (reference sequence). V lost 0 bases, J lost 5 bases, and 5 bases stayed unmatched. CDR3 size: 15 residues. The variable domain in full, completed from reference TRBV5-4 and TRBJ2-3, reads ETGVTQSPTHLIKTRGQQVTLRCSSQSGHNTVSWYQQALGQGPQFIFQYYREEENGRGNFPPRFSGLQFPNYSSELNVNALELDDSALYLCASSLAGGPGDTQYFGPGTRLTVL.

The genes are TRBV28 and TRBJ2-5; D is ambiguous. The CDR3 consists of 15 residues. Germline-derived CDR1 and CDR2 are MDHEN and SYDVKM. The V gene lost 6 bases and the J gene lost 2 bases, with 16 bases spanning the gap. As DNA, the CDR3 is TGTGCCAGCAGCCGTTTAATTGCGGAACAAGAGACCCAGTACTTC. Translated: CASSRLIAEQETQYF.

This clone showed up just a few times. The genes are TRBV7-7 and TRBJ2-1; D not resolved. V lost 3 bases and J lost 6, with 9 bases in between. Per germline, CDR1 SSHAT and CDR2 FNYEAQ (reference sequence). CDR3 length equals 13 residues. The CDR3 nucleotides read TGTGCCAGCAGCTTGCAGTCAGGCAATGAGCAGTTCTTC. Translation: CASSLQSGNEQFF.

The chain joins TRBV7-9 to TRBJ1-6; D gene uncertain. There are 16 residues in the CDR3. The ends were cut back, 1 base at V and 8 bases at J, with 15 bases in the middle. CDR1 SEHNR and CDR2 FQNEAQ come from the germline V gene (reference sequence). Here the CDR3 reads CASSLEGGHRDSPLHF. The CDR3 coding sequence is TGTGCCAGCAGCTTAGAAGGTGGCCATCGGGATTCACCCCTCCACTTT.

This sequence joins TRBV7-2 and TRBJ2-3; TRBD2 agrees at 9 bases. The CDR3 runs to 16 residues. CDR1 SGHTA and CDR2 FQGNSA come from the germline V gene. The trim removed 1 base at V and 2 bases at J, leaving 4 bases unmatched. CDR3 nucleotides: TGTGCCAGCAGCTTAGGGGTAGCGGGAGCCACAGATACGCAGTATTTT. It is translated as CASSLGVAGATDTQYF.

J is TRBJ2-5 and V is TRBV10-3; 12 positions match TRBD2. This CDR3 has 16 residues. CDR1 and CDR2 (germline): ENHRY, SYGVKD. The trim removed 2 bases at V and 5 bases at J, leaving 6 bases unmatched. DNA of the CDR3: TGTGCCATCAGTGAGGCTAGCGGGGGGGCCAGGGAGACCCAGTACTTC. Translated, it gives CAISEASGGARETQYF.

Only a few counts were recorded for this clone. The rearrangement links TRBV7-2 to TRBJ2-7, with a tentative D call TRBD1 (6 bases). CDR3 length equals 12 residues. V lost 4 bases and J lost 4, with 8 bases in between. Germline CDR1 is SGHTA and CDR2 is FQGNSA. CDR3 region: CASSSTGYEQYV. The CDR3 nucleotides are TGTGCCAGCAGCTCGACAGGTTACGAGCAGTACGTC.

The gene calls are TRBV5-1 and TRBJ2-7; D is perhaps TRBD2 (6 bases). The CDR3 extends over 17 amino acids. Trimming took off 1 base at V and 4 bases at J, with 21 bases between the two ends. From germline, CDR1 is SGHRS and CDR2 YFSETQ. In DNA, the CDR3 is TGCGCCAGCAGCTTGTGGGGGACTGGAGGGTCGGGGTACGAGCAGTACGTC. As protein: CASSLWGTGGSGYEQYV.

The V and J genes are TRBV6-5 and TRBJ2-1; 9 bases align to TRBD2. V dropped 5 bases and J dropped 8; count of bases not matched to a gene: 10. Germline V gene lookup returns CDR1 MNHEY and CDR2 SVGAGI. This CDR3 is built from 15 residues. The CDR3 region is CASSPAGGKRYEQFF. CDR3 DNA: TGTGCCAGCAGTCCAGCGGGGGGTAAGAGGTATGAGCAGTTCTTC.

This clone was seen only a few times. J is TRBJ1-1 and V is TRBV18; D is unclear. There are 16 residues in the CDR3. Germline V CDR1 and CDR2: KGHSH, LQKENI. V was clipped by 6 bases and J by 2 bases, with 19 bases between them. Here the CDR3 reads CASSNYQGGKNTEAFF. In DNA, the CDR3 is TGTGCCAGCTCGAATTACCAAGGAGGAAAAAACACTGAAGCTTTCTTT. The full variable domain, rest sourced from reference TRBV18 and TRBJ1-1, is NAGVMQNPRHLVRRRGQEARLRCSPMKGHSHVYWYRQLPEEGLKFMVYLQKENIIDESGMPKERFSAEFPKEGPSILRIQQVVRGDSAAYFCASSNYQGGKNTEAFFGQGTRLTVV.